Below, 5 T cell receptor beta chains from the same sample are listed, as sequenced in a study of T cell repertoires in cytomegalovirus infection. Their recognized antigens are unknown. Via MiXCR, TCRdb re-called the reads, giving one row per CDR3 protein. Here the sample spans 700,000 to 950,000 distinct CDR3 sequences, approximately 29% being singletons. The sample in question was cultured CD8+ T cells from PBMCs, obtained from culture after CMV antigen stimulation. The receptors here all came from a human donor in good health (CMV status not recorded). Some clones in this sample may be carry-over from other donors' samples.

The rearrangement links TRBV6-2 or TRBV6-3 to TRBJ1-2; a weak D match, TRBD1 (6 bases). The V and J ends lost 8 bases and 1 base respectively, with 17 bases between them. This CDR3 spans 15 amino acids. Germline lookup yields CDR1 MNHEY and CDR2 SVGEGT. As DNA, the CDR3 is TGTGCCAGCTCCCCTCCGGGACAACTTAACTATGGCTACACCTTC. Amino acids: CASSPPGQLNYGYTF.

This rearrangement joins TRBV6-2 or TRBV6-3 to TRBJ2-7; no clear D. Germline V gene sequence: CDR1 MNHEY, CDR2 SVGEGT. Trimming shortened V by 0 bases and J by 3 bases, and 15 bases separated the two germline ends. This CDR3 is built from 16 residues. CDR3 nucleotides: TGTGCCAGCAGTTACTCCCTGGAGATCGGATACTACGAGCAGTACGTC. Translation gives CASSYSLEIGYYEQYV.

This rearrangement joins TRBV7-4 to TRBJ1-2; D might be TRBD1 (5 bases). Trimming took 5 bases from V and 6 from J, leaving 13 bases between them. The CDR3 is 13 residues long. From germline, CDR1 is SGHVT and CDR2 SQSDAQ. DNA of the CDR3: TGTGCCAGCAGCGAGAAAGTACAGGATGGCTACACCTTC. This codes for CASSEKVQDGYTF.

The chain combines TRBV15 with TRBJ2-5; the match to TRBD2 covers 7 bases. Germline V gene lookup returns CDR1 LNHNV and CDR2 YYDKDF (reference sequence). J was trimmed by 2 bases and V by 6 bases; bases with no gene match: 9. The CDR3 sequence is 15 residues long. The CDR3 sequence: CATRTGTIRQETQYF. The CDR3 DNA is TGTGCCACCAGGACTGGGACTATCCGACAAGAGACCCAGTACTTC.

At least ten counts were recorded for this clonotype. The chain has TRBV19 and TRBJ1-4, with D perhaps matching TRBD1 (5 bases). The V gene lost 9 bases and the J gene lost 2 bases, with 13 bases spanning the gap. This CDR3 is built from 14 residues. CDR1 and CDR2 from the germline V gene are LNHDA and SQIVND (reference sequence). The CDR3 nucleotides are TGTGCCAGCAGCCTGGGACCGACTAATGAAAAACTGTTTTTT. This codes for CASSLGPTNEKLFF.